The TCR beta chain described here comes from a study of blood T cell repertoires in COVID-19 (dated by TCRdb to the early 2020s). Regarding the study in general: Collaborator samples came from the United States, Italy and Spain and covered acute and convalescent phases of COVID-19. Deeply sampled blood TCRbeta repertoires from subjects exposed to, actively infected with, or recovered from COVID-19 were included in the dataset. A freely available public database, intended as a resource for researchers studying the immune response to SARS-CoV-2, is where the repertoires were released. Samples came from the ongoing ImmuneRACE study (first 160 participants) plus 1,254 subjects from 6 global collaborators. The prospective study material was composed of cDNA or gDNA derived from T cells, B-cell-depleted T cells, or PBMCs. The sample metadata nearly always contained a de-identified subject ID, COVID-19 status, age in years and sex. Where available, HLA class I and class II types were taken from metadata supplied by the sample provider and were not determined by assay-based typing.

Participants in the prospective study were aged roughly 18 to 100 years, lived in under 30 United States geographic areas, and enrolled through a virtual design. Cohort assignment in the prospective study relied on participant-reported clinical history from a screening survey and a study questionnaire. Each participant in the prospective study had whole blood, serum and a nasopharyngeal or oropharyngeal swab collected by mobile phlebotomists. Participants in the prospective study had the option to provide additional blood draws and questionnaires over a roughly two-month period. Before DNA extraction, blood samples from the prospective study were shipped at room temperature or frozen. CDR1 and CDR2 (LNHDA, SQIVND) derive from the germline V gene (reference sequence). From V the trimming removes 10 bases and from J it removes 13 bases, while the gene matches leave 14 bases of the junction unaccounted for. The CDR3 sequence holds 13 residues, the cysteine and phenylalanine included. The read is trimmed to its CDR3 DNA, 39 bases read in frame from base 1.

The immunoSEQ Assay, a bias-controlled multiplex PCR, was used to amplify TCRbeta CDR3 regions from genomic DNA. As for the authors' bioinformatics: Within the assay, amplification of reference gene primers was used to estimate how many nucleated cells each sample contained. Sequence reads were collapsed and filtered to measure the absolute abundance of every unique TCRbeta CDR3 rearrangement. For each sample, productive Simpson clonality was calculated as the square root of Simpson's diversity index across productive rearrangements. TCRdb retrieved this table from immuneACCESS and kept in-frame rearrangements only. Not all clones are present; in checked studies, unresolved V genes account for under half, and no reason is known for the remainder. V, J and clone size were drawn from that table, and D and trimming were deduced from the DNA. The sample contains fewer than 350,000 clones, about 86% of them found a single time. The top ten hold roughly 4.2% of the sample.

Study-wide conclusions, independent of this receptor: The quantity of clinical and demographic metadata differed by source and by participant and was supplied without curation.

With respect to this clone: No antigen is known for it. There are no base qualities to consult, and no much larger clone falls within one base.

Material: PBMCs or T cells enriched from blood (not recorded which). This TCR derives from a woman in her thirties or forties with acute COVID-19. The chain uses TRBV19 and TRBJ2-1; a stretch of 9 junction bases matches TRBD2. The bases read TGTGCCATTGAAAACGGTAGCGGGAGCGTCCAGTTCTTC. It translates to CAIENGSGSVQFF.